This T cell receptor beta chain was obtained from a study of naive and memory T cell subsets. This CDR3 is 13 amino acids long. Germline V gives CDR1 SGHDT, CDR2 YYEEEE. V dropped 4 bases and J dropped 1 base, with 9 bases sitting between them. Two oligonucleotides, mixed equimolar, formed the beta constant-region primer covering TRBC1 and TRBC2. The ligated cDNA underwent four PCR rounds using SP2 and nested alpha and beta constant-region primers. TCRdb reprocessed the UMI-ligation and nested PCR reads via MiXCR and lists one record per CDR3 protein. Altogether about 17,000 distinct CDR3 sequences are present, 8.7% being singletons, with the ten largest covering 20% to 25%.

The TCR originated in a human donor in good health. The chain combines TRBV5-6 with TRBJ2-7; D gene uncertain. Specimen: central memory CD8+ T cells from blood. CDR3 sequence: CASSLRGSYEQYF. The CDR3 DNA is TGTGCCAGCAGCCTCCGTGGGTCCTACGAGCAGTACTTC.